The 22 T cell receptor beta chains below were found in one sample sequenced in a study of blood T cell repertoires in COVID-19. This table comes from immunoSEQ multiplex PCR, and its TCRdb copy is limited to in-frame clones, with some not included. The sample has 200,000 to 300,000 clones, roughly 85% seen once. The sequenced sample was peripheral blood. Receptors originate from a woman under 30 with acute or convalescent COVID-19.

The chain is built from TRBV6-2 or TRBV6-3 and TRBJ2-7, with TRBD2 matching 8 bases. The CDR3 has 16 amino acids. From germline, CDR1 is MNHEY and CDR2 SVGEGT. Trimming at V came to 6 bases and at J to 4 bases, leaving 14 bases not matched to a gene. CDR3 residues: CASSSKKSGGKYEQYF. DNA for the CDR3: TGTGCCAGCAGCTCAAAGAAAAGCGGGGGCAAATACGAGCAGTACTTC.

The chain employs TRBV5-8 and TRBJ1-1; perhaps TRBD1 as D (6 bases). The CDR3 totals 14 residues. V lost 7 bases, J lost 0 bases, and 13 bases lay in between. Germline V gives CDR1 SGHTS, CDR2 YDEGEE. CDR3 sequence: CASQGWVLNTEAFF. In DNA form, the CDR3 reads TGTGCCAGCCAGGGGTGGGTGTTGAACACTGAAGCTTTCTTT.

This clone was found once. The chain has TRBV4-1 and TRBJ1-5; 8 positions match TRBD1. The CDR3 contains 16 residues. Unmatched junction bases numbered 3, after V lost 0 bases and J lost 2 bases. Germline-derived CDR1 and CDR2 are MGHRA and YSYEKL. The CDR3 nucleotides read TGCGCCAGCAGCCAAGATGCAGGGGGCGGCAATCAGCCCCAGCATTTT. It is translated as CASSQDAGGGNQPQHF.

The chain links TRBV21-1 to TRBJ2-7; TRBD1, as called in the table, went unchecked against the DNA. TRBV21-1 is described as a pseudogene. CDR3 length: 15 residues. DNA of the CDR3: TGTGCCAGCAGCACAAATTCGGACAGCTACTACGAGCAGTACTTC. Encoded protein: CASSTNSDSYYEQYF.

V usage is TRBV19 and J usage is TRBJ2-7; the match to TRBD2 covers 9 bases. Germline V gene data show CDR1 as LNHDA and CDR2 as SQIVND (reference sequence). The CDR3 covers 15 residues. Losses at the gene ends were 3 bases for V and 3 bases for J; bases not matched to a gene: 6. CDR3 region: CASSIGASGIYEQYF. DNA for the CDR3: TGTGCCAGTAGTATTGGGGCTAGCGGGATCTACGAGCAGTACTTC.

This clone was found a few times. In DNA, the CDR3 is TGTGCCACCAGCAGAGGGACGCGGGGGGCCTCTGGAAACACCATATATTTT. It translates to CATSRGTRGASGNTIYF. The chain is built from TRBV15 and TRBJ1-3; possible D gene TRBD1, 6 bases. V was trimmed by 1 base and J by 0 bases, leaving 13 bases between them. The CDR3 is 17 residues long. Germline V gene sequence: CDR1 LNHNV, CDR2 YYDKDF (reference sequence).

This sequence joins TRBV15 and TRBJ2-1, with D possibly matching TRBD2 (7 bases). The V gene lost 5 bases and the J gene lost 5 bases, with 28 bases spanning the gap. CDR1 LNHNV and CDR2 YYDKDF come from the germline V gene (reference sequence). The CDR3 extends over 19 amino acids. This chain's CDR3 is CATSRRYAYRGGLDNEQFF. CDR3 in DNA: TGTGCCACCAGCCGACGATACGCATATAGGGGGGGATTGGACAATGAGCAGTTCTTC.

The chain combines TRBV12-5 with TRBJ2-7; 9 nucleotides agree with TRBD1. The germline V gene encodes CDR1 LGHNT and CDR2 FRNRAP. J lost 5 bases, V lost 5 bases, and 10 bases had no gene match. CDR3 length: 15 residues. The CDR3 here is CASGDQDRGKDEQYF. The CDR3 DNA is TGTGCTAGTGGTGACCAGGACAGGGGAAAGGACGAGCAGTACTTC.

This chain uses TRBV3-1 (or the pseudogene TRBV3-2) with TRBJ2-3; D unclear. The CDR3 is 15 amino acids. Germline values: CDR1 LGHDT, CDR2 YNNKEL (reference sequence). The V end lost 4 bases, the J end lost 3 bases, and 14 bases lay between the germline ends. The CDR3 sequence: CASSRRSTRTDTQYF. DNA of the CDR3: TGTGCCAGCAGCCGCCGTTCTACGCGGACAGATACGCAGTATTTT.

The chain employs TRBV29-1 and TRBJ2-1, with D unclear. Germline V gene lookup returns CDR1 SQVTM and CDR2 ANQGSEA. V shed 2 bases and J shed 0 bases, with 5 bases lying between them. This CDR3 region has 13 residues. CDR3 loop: CSVEQNSYNEQFF. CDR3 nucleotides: TGCAGCGTTGAACAGAACTCCTACAATGAGCAGTTCTTC.

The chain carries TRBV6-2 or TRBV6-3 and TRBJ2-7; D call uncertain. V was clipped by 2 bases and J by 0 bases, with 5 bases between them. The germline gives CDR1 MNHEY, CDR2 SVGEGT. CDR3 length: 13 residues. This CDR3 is CASSYPGSYEQYF. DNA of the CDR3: TGTGCCAGCAGTTACCCCGGCTCCTACGAGCAGTACTTC.

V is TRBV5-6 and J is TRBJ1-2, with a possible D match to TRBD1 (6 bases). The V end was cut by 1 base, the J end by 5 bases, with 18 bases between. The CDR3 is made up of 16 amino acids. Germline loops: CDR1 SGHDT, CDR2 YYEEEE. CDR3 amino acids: CASSLSLRQGRYGYTF. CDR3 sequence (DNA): TGTGCCAGCAGCTTGTCCCTGAGGCAGGGGCGATATGGCTACACCTTC.

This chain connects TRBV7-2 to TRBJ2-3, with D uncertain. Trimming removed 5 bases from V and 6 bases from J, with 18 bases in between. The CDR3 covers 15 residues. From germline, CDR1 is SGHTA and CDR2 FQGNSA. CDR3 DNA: TGTGCCAGCAGCCCGCCGGGTCCCCCTATGGATACGCAGTATTTT. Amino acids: CASSPPGPPMDTQYF.

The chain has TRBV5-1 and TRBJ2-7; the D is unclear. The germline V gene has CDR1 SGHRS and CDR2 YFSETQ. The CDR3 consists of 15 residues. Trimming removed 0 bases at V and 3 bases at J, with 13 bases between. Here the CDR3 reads CASSLVSPEDYEQYF. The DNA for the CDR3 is TGCGCCAGCAGCTTGGTATCGCCAGAGGACTACGAGCAGTACTTC.

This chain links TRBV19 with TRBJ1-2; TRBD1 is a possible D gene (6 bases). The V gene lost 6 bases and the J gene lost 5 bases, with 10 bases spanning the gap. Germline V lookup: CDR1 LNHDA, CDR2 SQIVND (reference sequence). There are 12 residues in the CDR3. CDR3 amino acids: CASRQGGYGYTF. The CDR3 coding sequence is TGTGCCAGTAGACAGGGCGGGTATGGCTACACCTTC. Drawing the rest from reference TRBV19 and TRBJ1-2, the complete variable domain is DGGITQSPKYLFRKEGQNVTLSCEQNLNHDAMYWYRQDPGQGLRLIYYSQIVNDFQKGDIAEGYSVSREKKESFPLTVTSAQKNPTAFYLCASRQGGYGYTFGSGTRLTVV.

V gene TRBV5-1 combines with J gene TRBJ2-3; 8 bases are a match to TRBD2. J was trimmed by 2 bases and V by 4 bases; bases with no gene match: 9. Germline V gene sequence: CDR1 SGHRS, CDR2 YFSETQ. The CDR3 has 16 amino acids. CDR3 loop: CASSPGGGGFTDTQYF. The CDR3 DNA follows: TGCGCCAGCAGCCCGGGCGGCGGGGGGTTCACAGATACGCAGTATTTT.

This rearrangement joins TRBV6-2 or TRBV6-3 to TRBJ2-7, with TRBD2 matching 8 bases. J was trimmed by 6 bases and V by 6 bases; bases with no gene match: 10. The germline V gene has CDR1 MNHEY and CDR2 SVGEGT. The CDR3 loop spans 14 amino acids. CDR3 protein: CASSSEREPAEQYF. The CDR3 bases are TGTGCCAGCAGCTCCGAGCGGGAGCCCGCCGAGCAGTACTTC.

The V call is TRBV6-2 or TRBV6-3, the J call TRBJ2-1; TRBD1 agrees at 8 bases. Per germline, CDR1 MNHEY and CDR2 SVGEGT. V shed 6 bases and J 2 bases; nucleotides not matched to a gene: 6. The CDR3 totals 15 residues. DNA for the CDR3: TGTGCCAGCAGCTCCCGGGACAGGCCCTACAATGAGCAGTTCTTC. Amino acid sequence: CASSSRDRPYNEQFF.

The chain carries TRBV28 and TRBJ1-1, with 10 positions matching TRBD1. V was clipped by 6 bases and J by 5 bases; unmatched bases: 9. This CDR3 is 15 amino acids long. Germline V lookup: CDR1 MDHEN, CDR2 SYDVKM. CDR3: CASSSFRDRGTEAFF. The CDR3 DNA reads TGTGCCAGCAGCTCATTCCGGGACAGGGGAACTGAAGCTTTCTTT.

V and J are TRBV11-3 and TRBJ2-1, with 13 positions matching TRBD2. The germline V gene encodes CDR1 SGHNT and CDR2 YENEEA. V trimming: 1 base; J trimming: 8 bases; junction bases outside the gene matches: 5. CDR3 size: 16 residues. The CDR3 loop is CASSLGTSGSWDEQFF. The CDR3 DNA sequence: TGTGCCAGCAGCTTAGGGACTAGCGGGAGCTGGGATGAGCAGTTCTTC.

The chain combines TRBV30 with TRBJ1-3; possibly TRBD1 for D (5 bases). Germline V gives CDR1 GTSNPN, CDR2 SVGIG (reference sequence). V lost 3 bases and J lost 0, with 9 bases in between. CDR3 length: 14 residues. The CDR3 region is CAWSGGFSGNTIYF. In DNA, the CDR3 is TGTGCCTGGAGCGGGGGGTTCTCTGGAAACACCATATATTTT.

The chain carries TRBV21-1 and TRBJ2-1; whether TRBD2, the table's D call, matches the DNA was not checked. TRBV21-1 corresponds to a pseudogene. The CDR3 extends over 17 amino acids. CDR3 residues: CASSKPRTDGKYNEQFF. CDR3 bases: TGTGCCAGCAGCAAACCCCGGACCGACGGGAAATACAATGAGCAGTTCTTC.